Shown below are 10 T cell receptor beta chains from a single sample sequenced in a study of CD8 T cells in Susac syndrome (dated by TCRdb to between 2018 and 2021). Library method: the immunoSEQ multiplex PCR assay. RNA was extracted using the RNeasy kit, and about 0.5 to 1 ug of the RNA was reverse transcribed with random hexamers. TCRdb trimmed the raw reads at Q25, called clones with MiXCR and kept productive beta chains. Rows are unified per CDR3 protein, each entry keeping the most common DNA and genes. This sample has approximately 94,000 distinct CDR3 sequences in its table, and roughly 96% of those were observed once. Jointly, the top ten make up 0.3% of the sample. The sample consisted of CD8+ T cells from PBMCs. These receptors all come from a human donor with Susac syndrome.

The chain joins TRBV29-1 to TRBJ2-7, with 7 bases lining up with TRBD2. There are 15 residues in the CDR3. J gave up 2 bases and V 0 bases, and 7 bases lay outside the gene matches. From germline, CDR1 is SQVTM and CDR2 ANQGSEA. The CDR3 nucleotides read TGCAGCGTTGAAGATGCGGGGGATAGGGCCTACGAGCAGTACTTC. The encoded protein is CSVEDAGDRAYEQYF.

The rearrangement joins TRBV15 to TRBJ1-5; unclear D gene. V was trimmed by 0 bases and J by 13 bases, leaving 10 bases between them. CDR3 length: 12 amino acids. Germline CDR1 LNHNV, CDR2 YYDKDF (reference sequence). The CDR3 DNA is TGTGCCACCAGCAGAGATCTACGAGGGCAGCATTTT. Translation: CATSRDLRGQHF.

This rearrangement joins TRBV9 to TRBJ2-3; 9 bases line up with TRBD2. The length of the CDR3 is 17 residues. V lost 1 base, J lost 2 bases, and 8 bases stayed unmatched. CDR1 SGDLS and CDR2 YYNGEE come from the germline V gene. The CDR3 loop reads CASSVRGSGSITDTQYF. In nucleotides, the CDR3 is TGTGCCAGCAGCGTAAGAGGTAGCGGGAGTATCACAGATACGCAGTATTTT.

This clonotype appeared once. CDR3 region: CASRRTSGISNEQFF. The CDR3 region has the DNA TGTGCCAGCAGGCGCACTAGCGGTATATCCAATGAGCAGTTCTTC. The rearrangement links TRBV2 to TRBJ2-1; 8 bases agree with TRBD2. Germline V CDR1 and CDR2: SNHLY, FYNNEI. V dropped 6 bases and J dropped 6; count of bases not matched to a gene: 10. The CDR3 totals 15 residues.

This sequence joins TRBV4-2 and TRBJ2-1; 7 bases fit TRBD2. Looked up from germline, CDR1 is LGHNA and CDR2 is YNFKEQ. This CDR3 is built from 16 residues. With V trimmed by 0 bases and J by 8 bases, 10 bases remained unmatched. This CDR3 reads CASSQEGEGSSDEQFF. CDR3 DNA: TGTGCCAGCAGCCAAGAAGGGGAGGGTAGTAGCGATGAGCAGTTCTTC.

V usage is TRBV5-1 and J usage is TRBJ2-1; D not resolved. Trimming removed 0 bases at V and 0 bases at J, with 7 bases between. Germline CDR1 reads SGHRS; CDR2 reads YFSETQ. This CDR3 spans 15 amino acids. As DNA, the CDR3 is TGCGCCAGCAGCTTGGTCTCGAGCTCCTACAATGAGCAGTTCTTC. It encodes CASSLVSSSYNEQFF. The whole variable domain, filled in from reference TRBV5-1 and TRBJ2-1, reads KAGVTQTPRYLIKTRGQQVTLSCSPISGHRSVSWYQQTPGQGLQFLFEYFSETQRNKGNFPGRFSGRQFSNSRSEMNVSTLELGDSALYLCASSLVSSSYNEQFFGPGTRLTVL.

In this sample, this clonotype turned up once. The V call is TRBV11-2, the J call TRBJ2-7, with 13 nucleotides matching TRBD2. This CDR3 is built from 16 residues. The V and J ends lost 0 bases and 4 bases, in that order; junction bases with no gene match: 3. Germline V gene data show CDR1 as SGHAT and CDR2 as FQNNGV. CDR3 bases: TGTGCCAGCAGCTTAGATCTGGGACTAGCGGGGTACGAGCAGTACTTC. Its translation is CASSLDLGLAGYEQYF.

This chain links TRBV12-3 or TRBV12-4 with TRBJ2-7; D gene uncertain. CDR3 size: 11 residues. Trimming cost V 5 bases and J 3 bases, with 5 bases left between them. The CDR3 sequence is CASSPNYEQYF. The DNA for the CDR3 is TGTGCCAGCAGTCCTAACTACGAGCAGTACTTC.

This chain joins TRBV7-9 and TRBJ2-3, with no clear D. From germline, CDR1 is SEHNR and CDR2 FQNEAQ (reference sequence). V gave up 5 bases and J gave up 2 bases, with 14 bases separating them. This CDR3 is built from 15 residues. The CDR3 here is CASSPVKGFTDTQYF. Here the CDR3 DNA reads TGTGCCAGCAGCCCTGTTAAAGGGTTCACAGATACGCAGTATTTT.

CDR3 loop: CSAILLDRDNTEAFF. The CDR3, as DNA: TGCAGTGCTATTCTTCTGGACAGGGATAACACTGAAGCTTTCTTT. V gene TRBV20-1 combines with J gene TRBJ1-1; TRBD1 agrees at 8 bases. CDR1 and CDR2 from the germline V gene are DFQATT and SNEGSKA (reference sequence). The V gene end was trimmed by 4 bases and the J gene end by 2 bases; junction bases not matched to a gene: 9. This CDR3 is built from 15 residues.